Given below is one TCR beta chain in context. Its target is not known. These data belong to a study of CD4 T cells in relation to SARS-CoV-2 and coronaviruses. Study background: After roughly ten days of antigen culture, PBMC TCR beta CDR3s were sequenced.

Here immunoSEQ multiplex PCR was the method, and the copy in TCRdb shows in-frame clones only, minus some. Of approximately 17,000 clones listed, about 81% are singletons. Study-wide results and caveats: In roughly 65% of donors, memory CD4+ clonotypes crossrecognized SARS-CoV-2 and at least one common cold coronavirus spike.

Unexposed donor CD4+ T cells date from 2011-2018, before the COVID-19 pandemic. Isolation of CD4+ T cells took place after 10 days in culture. PBMCs were plated at two million per well in IL-2-containing medium. The clonotype comes from a human donor in good health. The sample was CD4+ T cells from PBMCs, cultured in vitro.

DNA of the CDR3: TGCGCCAGCACCCGGACAGGGGGGCCTCAAGAGACCCAGTACTTC. It encodes CASTRTGGPQETQYF. The chain recombines TRBV5-1 with TRBJ2-5; TRBD1 agrees at 10 bases. Germline assignment: CDR1 SGHRS and CDR2 YFSETQ. V lost 6 bases and J lost 2; bases outside the gene matches: 7. The CDR3 sequence is 15 residues long.